The T cell receptor (beta chain) described here comes from a study of neurological immune-mediated disorders (dated by TCRdb to the late 2010s). Study-level background: Using UMI-based sequencing, the study compared peripheral blood TCR-beta repertoires from patients with HTLV-I-associated myelopathy (HAM/TSP), patients with multiple sclerosis, and healthy controls. Longitudinal samples, technical triplicates and paired sorted CD4+ and CD8+ T-cell subsets, alongside PBMC samples, were included among the approximately 110 TCR-beta libraries. Longitudinal HAM/TSP and healthy donors had 3 time-points each (roughly 3-40 month intervals). The cohort included about 70 subjects: about 14 with HAM/TSP, roughly 34 with multiple sclerosis, and around 20 healthy controls. Study-wide findings and limitations: TCR clonal expansion was highest in HAM/TSP patients and lowest in MS patients, with MS patients falling below even healthy controls. Expanded clones from different subjects shared no identical CDR3 amino acid sequences, which suggests that TCR-beta repertoires were private in all groups.

Relative to germline, V is 0 bases shorter and J is 3 bases shorter, with 13 bases between their ends. From the germline V gene, CDR1 is SGHRS and CDR2 is YFSETQ. The CDR3, from cysteine to phenylalanine, totals 15 residues. Of the read, only the CDR3 DNA is kept; its 45 bases are in frame from base 1. The intended sense of this specimen's time point label: longitudinal time-point 3. Blood bank volunteers in Maryland, USA served as the healthy controls. Libraries from unsorted PBMCs were made from 2 million PBMCs kept in RNAlater at -80 degrees C until RNA extraction. Peripheral blood was subjected to Ficoll-Hypaque density gradient centrifugation to isolate PBMCs, which were then cryopreserved in liquid nitrogen. In this sample, this clonotype turned up many times. Its antigen remains unidentified. No qualities accompany the bases; no much larger clone lies one base away. To synthesize cDNA, template-switch 5'RACE was performed with a primer carrying a 10-nucleotide random unique molecular identifier so that each TCR transcript was tagged. Every sequencing run yielded over 160 million TCR-beta sequences covering 15-18 subjects. The RNeasy kit was used to extract total RNA. The KAPA Real-time Library Amplification kit was used to amplify TCR-beta VDJ regions with primers targeting the TCR constant region and the 5'RACE anchor. A first PCR added sample indexes and Illumina adaptors, and a second PCR then raised library yield. The roughly 650 bp TCR product was size-selected on a 2% E-gel SizeSelection system after Ampure bead purification. Before pooling, libraries had their quality checked on a Bioanalyzer, their concentration measured with Qubit, and their quantity determined with the Kapa Library Quantification kit. Paired-end 2 x 150 bp sequencing of the libraries was performed on an Illumina HiSeq 2500. To increase sequence diversity, roughly 24-32% phiX was spiked into each library pool. Per the source publication's procedure: Quality-filtered reads were processed with the UMI-based MiGEC pipeline, and over 75% of raw TCR sequences were removed by the MiGEC pipeline during error correction. IMGT germline references were used for alignment of VDJ genes, and clonotypes were defined by a unique CDR3 amino acid sequence together with V-J genes. VDJtools evaluated clonal expansion, Shannon diversity and CDR3 relatedness (CalcPairwiseDistances, ClusterSamples); CLCbio workbench built phylogenetic trees. Using coefficient-of-variation modelling across technical triplicates, the study counted a clone as expanded if it had at least 8 unique UMIs. The public sequencing data were trimmed at Q25 with fastp and processed into clonotypes with MiXCR by TCRdb, which kept only in-frame beta chains. Each record represents a unique CDR3 protein, reported with the most common genes and DNA among its rows. V and J calls and clone size were set by TCRdb, not the authors. The sample data list tens of thousands of distinct CDR3 sequences, and approximately 13% of these were observed just once. Over 9.5% of the sample lies in the top ten.

Sequencing used PBMCs. The origin of this receptor is a man aged 25-40 years in good health. The receptor chain draws on TRBV5-1 and TRBJ2-7; too little of a D gene remains to name it. Read as DNA, the sequence is TGCGCCAGCAGCTTGGCCATATCTTCGGGCTACGAGCAGTACTTC. Its protein is CASSLAISSGYEQYF. With the rest looked up from the reference TRBV5-1 and TRBJ2-7 genes rather than sequenced, the full variable domain is KAGVTQTPRYLIKTRGQQVTLSCSPISGHRSVSWYQQTPGQGLQFLFEYFSETQRNKGNFPGRFSGRQFSNSRSEMNVSTLELGDSALYLCASSLAISSGYEQYFGPGTRLTVT.